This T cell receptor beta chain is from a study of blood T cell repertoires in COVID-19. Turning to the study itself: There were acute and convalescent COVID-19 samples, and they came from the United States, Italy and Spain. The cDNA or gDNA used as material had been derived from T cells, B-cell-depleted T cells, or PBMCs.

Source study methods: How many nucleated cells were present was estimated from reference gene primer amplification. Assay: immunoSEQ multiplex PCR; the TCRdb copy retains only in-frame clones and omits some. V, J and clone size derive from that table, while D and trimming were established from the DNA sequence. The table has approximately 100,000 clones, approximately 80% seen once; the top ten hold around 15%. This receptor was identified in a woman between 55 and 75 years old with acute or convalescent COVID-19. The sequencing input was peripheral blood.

CDR3 DNA sequence: TGTGCCAGCTTGGACACTAACACCGGGGAGCTGTTTTTT. Its translation is CASLDTNTGELFF. The V call is TRBV25-1, the J call TRBJ2-2; weak D call: TRBD1 (5 bases). The germline V gene encodes CDR1 MGHDK and CDR2 SYGVNS. V lost 8 bases, J lost 2 bases, and 9 bases lay in between. This CDR3 region has 13 residues.